This is a list of T cell receptor beta chains from one sample in a study of T cells expressing NK-cell markers. Reprocessing the 5' RACE reads, TCRdb reports a single entry for every CDR3 protein and omits DNA. The specimen's table records some 600,000 distinct CDR3 sequences. Sequenced sample: blood T cells: a sorted CD56 or NKG2C T cell subset, CD4+ or CD8+ T cells, or bulk PBMC T cells (not recorded which). These receptors all come from a man aged 18 to 29 in good health. Each CDR3 is given with its conserved first and last residue.

J gene: TRBJ2-1; V gene: TRBV28; CDR3 protein: CASRIGSPYNEQFF
J gene: TRBJ2-1; V gene: TRBV19; CDR3 protein: CASSKGLIFPEQFF
J gene: TRBJ2-5; V gene: TRBV7-7; CDR3 protein: CASSLEQGGIETQYF
J gene: TRBJ1-3; V gene: TRBV12-3/TRBV12-4; CDR3 protein: CASSKDGNTIYF
J gene: TRBJ2-2; V gene: TRBV12-3/TRBV12-4; CDR3 protein: CASSLLGGGRTGELFF
J gene: TRBJ2-1; V gene: TRBV20-1; CDR3 protein: CSATRGAPSSYNEQFF
J gene: TRBJ2-2; V gene: TRBV29-1; CDR3 protein: CSVKPSGGGELFF
J gene: TRBJ2-1; V gene: TRBV4-1; CDR3 protein: CASSPPGLTLHEQFF
J gene: TRBJ2-2; V gene: TRBV19; CDR3 protein: CASRDGQGGAGELFF
J gene: TRBJ2-1; V gene: TRBV5-5; CDR3 protein: CASSFSGTGPNEQFF
J gene: TRBJ1-5; V gene: TRBV27; CDR3 protein: CASSLASGVGQPQHF
J gene: TRBJ2-7; V gene: TRBV5-1; CDR3 protein: CASSLDDAQYFQEQYF
J gene: TRBJ2-7; V gene: TRBV13; CDR3 protein: CASSLTGLAYEQYF
J gene: TRBJ2-1; V gene: TRBV7-6; CDR3 protein: CASSLVGLAGDEQFF
J gene: TRBJ2-2; V gene: TRBV7-2; CDR3 protein: CASSLAMGWGELFF
J gene: TRBJ1-1; V gene: TRBV15; CDR3 protein: CATSHRDQEAFF
J gene: TRBJ1-1; V gene: TRBV10-3; CDR3 protein: CAISESRGTEAFF
J gene: TRBJ1-4; V gene: TRBV6-2/TRBV6-3; CDR3 protein: CASTDPGQIGEKLFF
J gene: TRBJ2-5; V gene: TRBV3-1; CDR3 protein: CASSPGPSHQETQYF
J gene: TRBJ1-1; V gene: TRBV12-3/TRBV12-4; CDR3 protein: CASRPSGTGNTEAFF
J gene: TRBJ2-5; V gene: TRBV24-1; CDR3 protein: CATSDSVSRGWGRETQYF
J gene: TRBJ1-1; V gene: TRBV7-9; CDR3 protein: CASSLQELNTEAFF
J gene: TRBJ2-3; V gene: TRBV5-1; CDR3 protein: CASSLRQVTDTQYF
J gene: TRBJ2-1; V gene: TRBV5-6; CDR3 protein: CASSFSGTENYNEQFF
J gene: TRBJ2-3; V gene: TRBV27; CDR3 protein: CASSLIAGATDTQYF
J gene: TRBJ2-1; V gene: TRBV6-1; CDR3 protein: CASTPAGTGLFNEQFF
J gene: TRBJ1-1; V gene: TRBV29-1; CDR3 protein: CSGAGGASTEAFF
J gene: TRBJ2-2; V gene: TRBV27; CDR3 protein: CASSYTKWNTGELFF
J gene: TRBJ2-1; V gene: TRBV12-3/TRBV12-4; CDR3 protein: CASSLSPSGSFEQFF
J gene: TRBJ2-5; V gene: TRBV20-1; CDR3 protein: CSATQREGGTQYF
J gene: TRBJ2-1; V gene: TRBV14; CDR3 protein: CASSHRDSLYNEQFF
J gene: TRBJ1-5; V gene: TRBV12-3/TRBV12-4; CDR3 protein: CASTLGQGNQPQHF
J gene: TRBJ2-5; V gene: TRBV12-3/TRBV12-4; CDR3 protein: CASSGTPETQYF
J gene: TRBJ1-2; V gene: TRBV4-1; CDR3 protein: CASSQDKGGYGYTF
J gene: TRBJ2-7; V gene: TRBV7-2; CDR3 protein: CASSLTGPRNEQYF
J gene: TRBJ2-1; V gene: TRBV12-3/TRBV12-4; CDR3 protein: CASSPEGKSSYNEQFF
J gene: TRBJ1-6; V gene: TRBV20-1; CDR3 protein: CSAIRDIRSPLHF
J gene: TRBJ2-5; V gene: TRBV5-5; CDR3 protein: CASSGLLGQYQETQYF
J gene: TRBJ1-4; V gene: TRBV9; CDR3 protein: CASSSRGQGASEKLFF
J gene: TRBJ1-5; V gene: TRBV27; CDR3 protein: CASSYQTPPNNQPQHF
J gene: TRBJ1-2; V gene: TRBV12-3/TRBV12-4; CDR3 protein: CASSPRQGNTYGYTF